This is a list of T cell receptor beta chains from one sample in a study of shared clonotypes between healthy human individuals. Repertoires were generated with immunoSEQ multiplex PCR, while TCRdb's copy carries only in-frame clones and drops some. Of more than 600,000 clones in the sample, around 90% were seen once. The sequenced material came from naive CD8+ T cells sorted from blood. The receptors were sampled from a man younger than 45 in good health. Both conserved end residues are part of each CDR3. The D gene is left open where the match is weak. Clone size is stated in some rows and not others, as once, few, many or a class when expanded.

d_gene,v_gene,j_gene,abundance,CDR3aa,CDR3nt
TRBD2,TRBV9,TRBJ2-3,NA,CASSSRAGGGTDTQYF,TGTGCCAGCAGCTCTCGGGCGGGAGGAGGAACAGATACGCAGTATTTT
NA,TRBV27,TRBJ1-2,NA,CASRQGGYGYTF,TGTGCCAGCAGACAGGGTGGCTACGGCTACACCTTC
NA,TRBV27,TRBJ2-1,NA,CASSLSSGVTYNEQFF,TGTGCCAGCAGTTTATCTTCGGGAGTGACCTACAATGAGCAGTTCTTC
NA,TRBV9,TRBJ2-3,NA,CASSVEGLGDTQYF,TGTGCCAGCAGCGTAGAAGGTTTGGGAGATACGCAGTATTTT
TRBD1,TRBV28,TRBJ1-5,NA,CASSWTGFGQPQHF,TGTGCCAGCAGTTGGACAGGGTTCGGACAGCCCCAGCATTTT
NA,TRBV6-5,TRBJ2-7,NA,CASSKGYEQYF,TGTGCCAGCAGTAAGGGTTACGAGCAGTACTTC
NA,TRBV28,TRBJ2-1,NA,CASSLPGNEQFF,TGTGCCAGCAGTTTACCGGGTAATGAGCAGTTCTTC
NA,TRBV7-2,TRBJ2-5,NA,CASSLYTRYPIHF,TGTGCCAGCAGCTTGTACACCAGGTACCCGATTCACTTC
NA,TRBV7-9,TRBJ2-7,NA,CASRGVGYEQYF,TGTGCCAGCAGAGGTGTTGGCTACGAGCAGTACTTC
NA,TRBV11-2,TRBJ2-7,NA,CASSLGAYYEQYF,TGTGCCAGCAGCTTAGGAGCCTACTACGAGCAGTACTTC
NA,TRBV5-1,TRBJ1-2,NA,CASSLEPDNYGYTF,TGCGCCAGCAGCTTGGAACCGGATAACTATGGCTACACCTTC
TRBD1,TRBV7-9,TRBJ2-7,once,CASSHPDRGFYEQYF,TGTGCCAGCAGCCACCCGGACAGGGGATTCTACGAGCAGTACTTC
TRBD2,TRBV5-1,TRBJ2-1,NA,CASSPTVSGSDNEQFF,TGCGCCAGCAGCCCGACCGTGAGCGGGAGCGACAATGAGCAGTTCTTC
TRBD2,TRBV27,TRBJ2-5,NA,CASSLSWRGLQETQYF,TGTGCCAGCAGTTTATCGTGGCGGGGGTTACAAGAGACCCAGTACTTC
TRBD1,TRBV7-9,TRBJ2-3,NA,CASSKGQGVFSASTDTQYF,TGTGCCAGCAGCAAGGGACAGGGGGTTTTTTCGGCAAGCACAGATACGCAGTATTTT
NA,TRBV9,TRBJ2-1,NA,CASSVGGAGHNEQFF,TGTGCCAGCAGCGTAGGGGGGGCCGGCCACAATGAGCAGTTCTTC
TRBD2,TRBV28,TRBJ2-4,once,CASSFSGLETEDIQYF,TGTGCCAGCAGTTTTAGCGGACTAGAAACGGAAGACATTCAGTACTTC
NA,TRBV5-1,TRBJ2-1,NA,CASSWTDNEQFF,TGCGCCAGCAGCTGGACAGACAATGAGCAGTTCTTC
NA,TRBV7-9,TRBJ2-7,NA,CASSLGPSSEQYF,TGTGCCAGCAGCTTAGGACCCAGCAGCGAGCAGTACTTC
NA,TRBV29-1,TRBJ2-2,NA,CSVERQNTGELFF,TGCAGCGTTGAGAGGCAGAACACCGGGGAGCTGTTTTTT
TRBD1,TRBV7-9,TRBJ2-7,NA,CASGTVSYEQYF,TGTGCCAGTGGGACAGTATCCTACGAGCAGTACTTC
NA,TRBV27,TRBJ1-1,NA,CASSFGIGTEAFF,TGTGCCAGCAGTTTCGGAATTGGCACTGAAGCTTTCTTT
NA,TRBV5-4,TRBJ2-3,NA,CASSDQILTDTQYF,TGTGCCAGCAGCGACCAGATACTCACAGATACGCAGTATTTT
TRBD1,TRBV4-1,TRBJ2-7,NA,CASSQRTGSYEQYF,TGCGCCAGCAGCCAGCGGACAGGGTCCTACGAGCAGTACTTC
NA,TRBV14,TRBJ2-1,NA,CASSQDVGALYNEQFF,TGTGCCAGCAGCCAAGATGTGGGAGCTCTCTACAATGAGCAGTTCTTC
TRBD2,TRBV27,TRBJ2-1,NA,CASNTLAGGPNYNEQFF,TGTGCCAGCAATACACTAGCGGGAGGGCCCAACTACAATGAGCAGTTCTTC
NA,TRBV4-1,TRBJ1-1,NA,CASSQEWGIGQDEAFF,TGCGCCAGCAGCCAAGAGTGGGGGATCGGGCAGGATGAAGCTTTCTTT
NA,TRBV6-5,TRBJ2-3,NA,CASSYSVSGTDTQYF,TGTGCCAGCAGTTACTCAGTTAGCGGCACAGATACGCAGTATTTT
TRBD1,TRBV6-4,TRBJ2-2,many,CASSAGQSNTGELFF,TGTGCCAGCAGTGCGGGACAGAGCAACACCGGGGAGCTGTTTTTT
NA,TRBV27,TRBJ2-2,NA,CASSSHLLGTGELFF,TGTGCCAGCAGTTCCCACCTACTAGGCACCGGGGAGCTGTTTTTT
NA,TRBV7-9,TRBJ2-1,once,CASNLRRGSGSSYNEQFF,TGTGCCAGCAATCTTAGGAGGGGCTCGGGAAGCTCCTACAATGAGCAGTTCTTC
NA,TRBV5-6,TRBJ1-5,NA,CASSLEGWSNQPQHF,TGTGCCAGCAGCTTAGAAGGTTGGAGCAATCAGCCCCAGCATTTT
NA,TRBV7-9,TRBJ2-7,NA,CASTLEGKESPYEQYF,TGTGCCAGCACTCTTGAGGGAAAGGAATCCCCCTACGAGCAGTACTTC
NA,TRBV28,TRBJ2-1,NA,CASSFRLDNEQFF,TGTGCCAGCAGTTTTCGGCTCGACAATGAGCAGTTCTTC
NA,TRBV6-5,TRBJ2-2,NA,CASSYGTSNTGELFF,TGTGCCAGCAGTTACGGGACAAGCAACACCGGGGAGCTGTTTTTT
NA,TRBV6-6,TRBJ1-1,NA,CASSDPQAEAFF,TGTGCCAGCAGTGACCCCCAGGCTGAAGCTTTCTTT